Listed below are T cell receptor beta chains from one sample, sequenced in a study of vaccination and CD4 T cells after COVID-19. TCRdb re-called the PCR reads with MiXCR, one entry per CDR3 protein. The top ten clones hold 34% of a sample with about 7,200 distinct CDR3 sequences, approximately 60% of them seen once. No antigen is known for these receptors. Specimen: CD4+ T cells from blood, cultured in vitro. The receptors shown here come from a human donor who had recovered from COVID-19. Both conserved end residues are part of each CDR3. D genes are given only for firm matches. Rows may omit the clone size; those that give it use once, few, many or a size class.

abundance | d_gene | j_gene | v_gene | CDR3aa | CDR3nt
- | TRBD2 | TRBJ2-3 | TRBV2 | CASSEALPGEGIDTQYF | TGTGCCAGCAGTGAAGCGCTTCCGGGGGAGGGAATAGATACGCAGTATTTT
- | - | TRBJ1-5 | TRBV7-9 | CASSWKGGQPQHF | TGTGCCAGCAGCTGGAAGGGGGGGCAGCCCCAGCATTTT
few | TRBD1 | TRBJ1-1 | TRBV19 | CASSTPGQGLLLGEAFF | TGTGCCAGTAGTACACCGGGACAGGGGCTCCTTTTAGGTGAAGCTTTCTTT
- | TRBD1 | TRBJ1-1 | TRBV7-9 | CASSPNPLDRVNTEAFF | TGTGCCAGCAGCCCAAACCCTCTGGACAGGGTGAACACTGAAGCTTTCTTT
- | - | TRBJ2-1 | TRBV29-1 | CSVEVGGTWHNEQFF | TGCAGCGTTGAAGTAGGTGGGACGTGGCACAATGAGCAGTTCTTC
- | TRBD2 | TRBJ2-2 | TRBV7-2 | CASSRGGDTGELFF | TGTGCCAGCAGCCGCGGGGGGGACACCGGGGAGCTGTTTTTT
- | - | TRBJ1-3 | TRBV5-1 | CASSSAGTMENTIYF | TGCGCCAGCAGCTCAGCCGGGACAATGGAGAACACCATATATTTT
few | - | TRBJ2-2 | TRBV7-9 | CASSLRGQGDTGELFF | TGTGCCAGCAGCTTAAGAGGTCAGGGAGACACCGGGGAGCTGTTTTTT
- | TRBD2 | TRBJ2-3 | TRBV20-1 | CSATGTSGSSDTQYF | TGCAGTGCGACCGGGACTAGCGGGAGCTCAGATACGCAGTATTTT
- | - | TRBJ2-5 | TRBV29-1 | CSVVGREETQYF | TGCAGCGTGGTGGGGAGAGAAGAGACCCAGTACTTC
- | - | TRBJ1-1 | TRBV6-5 | CASSYATEAFF | TGTGCCAGCAGTTACGCCACTGAAGCTTTCTTT
few | TRBD2 | TRBJ2-7 | TRBV28 | CASRGLAGGGEQYF | TGTGCCAGCAGGGGACTAGCGGGAGGAGGCGAGCAGTACTTC
- | TRBD1 | TRBJ1-5 | TRBV25-1 | CASSESGRGTDQPQHF | TGTGCCAGCAGTGAAAGTGGCAGGGGGACGGATCAGCCCCAGCATTTT
- | - | TRBJ1-5 | TRBV12-3/TRBV12-4 | CASGSQPQHF | TGTGCCAGTGGGAGCCAGCCCCAGCATTTT
few | - | TRBJ1-1 | TRBV6-1 | CASRPVTGLNTEAFF | TGTGCCAGCAGGCCGGTGACAGGACTAAACACTGAAGCTTTCTTT
- | - | TRBJ2-5 | TRBV7-3 | CASSQGAGAQETQYF | TGTGCCAGCAGCCAGGGGGCGGGAGCCCAAGAGACCCAGTACTTC
large | TRBD1 | TRBJ2-7 | TRBV11-3 | CASSFITGGREQYF | TGTGCCAGCAGCTTTATAACAGGGGGCCGCGAGCAGTACTTC
- | - | TRBJ2-5 | TRBV20-1 | CSVTVVAQGTQYF | TGCAGTGTTACAGTGGTGGCGCAAGGGACCCAGTACTTC
- | - | TRBJ2-5 | TRBV6-2/TRBV6-3 | CASSYSPVVGAVQGETQYF | TGTGCCAGCAGTTACAGTCCCGTTGTCGGGGCAGTTCAAGGAGAGACCCAGTACTTC
- | TRBD2 | TRBJ2-5 | TRBV11-3 | CASSLATASGSETQYF | TGTGCCAGCAGCTTAGCGACCGCTAGCGGGAGTGAGACCCAGTACTTC
- | - | TRBJ2-7 | TRBV7-2 | CASSQTRSSYEQYF | TGTGCCAGCAGCCAAACCCGCAGCTCCTACGAGCAGTACTTC
- | - | TRBJ1-2 | TRBV7-9 | CASSLAALYGYTF | TGTGCCAGCAGCTTAGCCGCCCTCTATGGCTACACCTTC
- | - | TRBJ1-5 | TRBV24-1 | CATSEGRNQPQHF | TGTGCCACCAGTGAGGGCAGGAATCAGCCCCAGCATTTT
few | - | TRBJ1-5 | TRBV24-1 | CATSDWTQPQHF | TGTGCCACCAGTGATTGGACTCAGCCCCAGCATTTT
- | - | TRBJ2-3 | TRBV7-3 | CASSFHPGVTDTQYF | TGTGCCAGCAGCTTTCATCCGGGGGTCACAGATACGCAGTATTTT
- | TRBD2 | TRBJ2-5 | TRBV20-1 | CSAPRPSSGGQETQYF | TGCAGTGCTCCACGCCCCTCTAGCGGGGGGCAAGAGACCCAGTACTTC
- | - | TRBJ1-1 | TRBV2 | CASSRYQGITEAFF | TGTGCCAGCAGTCGTTACCAGGGTATCACTGAAGCTTTCTTT